This T cell receptor beta chain derives from a study of OX40 agonist ivuxolimab in advanced cancers. Study-wide background: Clinicians treated patients with ivuxolimab, an agonistic anti-OX40 (CD134) antibody. Six ivuxolimab dose levels, 0.01 to 10 mg/kg, were given intravenously every 2 weeks. In three patients, partial responses were observed, one with hepatocellular carcinoma and two with cutaneous melanoma.

Only in-frame clones appear in the TCRdb table, and some are missing; sequencing was by immunoSEQ multiplex PCR. Among about 150,000 clones listed, around 94% were seen once. Germline V gene lookup returns CDR1 SGHTA and CDR2 FQGTGA. Losses at the gene ends were 5 bases for V and 5 bases for J; bases not matched to a gene: 4. This CDR3 contains 15 residues. Anyone with autoimmune disease history or systemic immunosuppression was excluded. The chain carries TRBV7-3 and TRBJ2-1; 12 bases line up with TRBD2. The source material was CD4+ or CD8+ T cells sorted from blood, sampled in a trial of the OX40 agonist ivuxolimab. This TCR was recovered from an adult with an advanced solid tumor such as melanoma, head and neck, liver or kidney cancer. CDR3 residues: CASSPRLAGDNEQFF. CDR3 coding DNA: TGTGCCAGCAGCCCCCGACTAGCGGGGGACAATGAGCAGTTCTTC.